This TCR beta chain was documented in a study of patients and donors after allogeneic stem cell transplantation. There are 14 residues in the CDR3. Deletions cut 5 bases from V and 5 bases from J, with 13 bases between. A single record per CDR3 protein comes from TCRdb applying MiXCR to the RT-PCR reads. Of 190,000 or so distinct CDR3 sequences detected, less than 45% appear once; the ten largest clones hold 33%. The sequenced sample was blood, either unsorted or a sorted T cell fraction (not recorded which). The sequence came from a human donor who was either an allogeneic HSCT recipient or a stem cell or donor lymphocyte infusion donor (not recorded which). It is not recorded whose cells these are; they may come from a transplant donor. The chain joins TRBV12-3 or TRBV12-4 to TRBJ1-5; tentatively, D is TRBD1 (6 bases). CDR3 in amino acids: CASSPGTPYQPQHF. The CDR3 nucleotides read TGTGCCAGCAGTCCCGGGACACCTTATCAGCCCCAGCATTTT.